The T cell receptor beta chain under discussion was sequenced for a study of OX40 agonist ivuxolimab in advanced cancers. At the level of the study: Under the entry rules, prior anti-PD-1, anti-PD-L1 or anti-CTLA-4 therapy was allowed, and approximately 36% had some.

The table lists this clone with a count of one. The antigen remains undetermined. General study points: Patients with a partial response at 0.1-3.0 mg/kg had among the lowest clonal expansion.

This CDR3 has 17 residues. Profiling relied on immunoSEQ multiplex PCR, and the TCRdb table lists in-frame clones only, not all of them. The table lists around 78,000 clones, approximately 92% of them singletons. V is TRBV21-1 and J is TRBJ1-1; the table assigns TRBD1, which was not confirmed against the DNA. TRBV21-1 is deemed a pseudogene. The starting material was CD4+ or CD8+ T cells sorted from blood, obtained in a trial of the OX40 agonist ivuxolimab. The TCR comes from an adult with an advanced solid tumor such as melanoma, head and neck, liver or kidney cancer. The CDR3 coding sequence is TGTGCCAGCCATAGCAATTATAGGGTTGGGGACAGCCATGAAGCTTTCTTT. Its translation: CASHSNYRVGDSHEAFF.